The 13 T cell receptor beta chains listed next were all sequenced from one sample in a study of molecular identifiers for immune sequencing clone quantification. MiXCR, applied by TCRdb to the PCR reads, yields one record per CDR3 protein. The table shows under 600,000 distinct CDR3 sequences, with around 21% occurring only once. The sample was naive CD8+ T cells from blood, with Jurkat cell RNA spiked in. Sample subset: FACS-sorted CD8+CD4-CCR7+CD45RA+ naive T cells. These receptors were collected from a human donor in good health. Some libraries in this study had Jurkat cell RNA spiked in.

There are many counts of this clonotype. The CDR3 DNA reads as TGTGCCAGCAGTTTTTCTGGCTCGGTTACGCAGTATTTT. This translates into CASSFSGSVTQYF. V and J are TRBV27 and TRBJ2-3, with unresolved D. The V and J ends lost 3 bases and 8 bases respectively, with 12 bases between them. The germline gives CDR1 MNHEY, CDR2 SMNVEV (reference sequence). The CDR3 spans 13 residues.

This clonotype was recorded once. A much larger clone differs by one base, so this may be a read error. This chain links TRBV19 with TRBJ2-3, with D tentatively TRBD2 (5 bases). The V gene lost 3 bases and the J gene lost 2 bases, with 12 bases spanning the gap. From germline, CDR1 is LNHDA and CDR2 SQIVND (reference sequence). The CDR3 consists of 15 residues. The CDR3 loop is CASSIVSAITDTQYF. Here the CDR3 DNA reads TGTGCCAGTAGTATTGTTAGCGCTATCACAGATACGCAGTATTTT.

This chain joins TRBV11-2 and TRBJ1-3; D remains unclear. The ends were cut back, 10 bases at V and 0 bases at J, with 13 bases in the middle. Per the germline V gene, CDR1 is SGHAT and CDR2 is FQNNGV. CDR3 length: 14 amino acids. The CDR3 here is CATPEEGSGNTIYF. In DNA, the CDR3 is TGTGCCACCCCGGAGGAGGGCTCTGGAAACACCATATATTTT.

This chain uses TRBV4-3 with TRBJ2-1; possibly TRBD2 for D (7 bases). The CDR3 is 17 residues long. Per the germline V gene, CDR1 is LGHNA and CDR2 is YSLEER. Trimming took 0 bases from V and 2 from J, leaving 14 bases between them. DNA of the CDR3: TGCGCCAGCAGCCAAGATAGGGGGGGGTTCGCCTACAATGAGCAGTTCTTC. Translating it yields CASSQDRGGFAYNEQFF.

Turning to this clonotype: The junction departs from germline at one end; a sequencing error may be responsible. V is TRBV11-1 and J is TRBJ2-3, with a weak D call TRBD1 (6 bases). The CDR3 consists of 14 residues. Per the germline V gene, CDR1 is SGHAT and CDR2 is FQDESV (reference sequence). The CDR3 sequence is CAGSPDRNTDTQYF. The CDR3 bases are TGTGCCGGCAGCCCCGACAGGAACACAGATACGCAGTATTTT.

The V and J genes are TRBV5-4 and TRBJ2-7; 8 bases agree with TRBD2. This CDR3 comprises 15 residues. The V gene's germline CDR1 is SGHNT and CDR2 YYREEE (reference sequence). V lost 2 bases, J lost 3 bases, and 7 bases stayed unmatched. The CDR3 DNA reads TGTGCCAGCAGCTTTATAGCGGGAAGAGTCTACGAGCAGTACTTC. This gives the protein CASSFIAGRVYEQYF.

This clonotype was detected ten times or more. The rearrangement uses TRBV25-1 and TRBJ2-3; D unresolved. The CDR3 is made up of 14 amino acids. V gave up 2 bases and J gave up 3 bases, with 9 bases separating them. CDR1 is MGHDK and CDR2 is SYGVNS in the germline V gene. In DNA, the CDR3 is TGTGCCAGCAGTGAAGATGTCGGGACAGATACGCAGTATTTT. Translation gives CASSEDVGTDTQYF.

This chain's CDR3 is CASSAGPKPNYGYTF. The CDR3 DNA reads TGTGCCAGCAGCGCTGGACCCAAGCCTAACTATGGCTACACCTTC. This chain links TRBV9 with TRBJ1-2; unclear D gene. This CDR3 is built from 15 residues. Deletions cut 3 bases from V and 0 bases from J, with 12 bases between. CDR1 SGDLS and CDR2 YYNGEE come from the germline V gene.

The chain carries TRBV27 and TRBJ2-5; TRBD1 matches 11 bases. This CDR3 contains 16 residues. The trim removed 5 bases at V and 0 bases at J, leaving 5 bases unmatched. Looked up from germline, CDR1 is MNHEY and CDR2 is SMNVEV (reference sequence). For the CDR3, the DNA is TGTGCCAGCAGTCCCCGGACAGGGGGCTACCAAGAGACCCAGTACTTC. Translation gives CASSPRTGGYQETQYF.

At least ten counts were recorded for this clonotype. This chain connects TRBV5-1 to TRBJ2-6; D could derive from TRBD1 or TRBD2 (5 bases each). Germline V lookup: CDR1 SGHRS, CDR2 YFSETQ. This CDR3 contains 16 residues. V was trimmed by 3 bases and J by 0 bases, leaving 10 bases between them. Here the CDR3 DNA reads TGCGCCAGCAGCTCGGGACGGGACTCTGGGGCCAACGTCCTGACTTTC. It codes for CASSSGRDSGANVLTF.

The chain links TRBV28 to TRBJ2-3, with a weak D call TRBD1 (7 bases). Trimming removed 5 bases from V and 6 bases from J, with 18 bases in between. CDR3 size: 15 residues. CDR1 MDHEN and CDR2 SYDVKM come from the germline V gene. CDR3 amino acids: CASSMLRDSGDTQYF. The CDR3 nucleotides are TGTGCCAGCAGTATGCTGCGGGACAGCGGGGATACGCAGTATTTT.

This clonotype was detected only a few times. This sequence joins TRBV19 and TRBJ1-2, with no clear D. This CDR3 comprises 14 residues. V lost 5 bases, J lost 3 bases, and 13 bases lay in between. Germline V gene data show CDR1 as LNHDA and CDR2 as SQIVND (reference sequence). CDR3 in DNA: TGTGCCAGTAGTCCCCAGGTTCGGTACTATGGCTACACCTTC. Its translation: CASSPQVRYYGYTF. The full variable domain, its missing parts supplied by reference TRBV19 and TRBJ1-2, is DGGITQSPKYLFRKEGQNVTLSCEQNLNHDAMYWYRQDPGQGLRLIYYSQIVNDFQKGDIAEGYSVSREKKESFPLTVTSAQKNPTAFYLCASSPQVRYYGYTFGSGTRLTVV.

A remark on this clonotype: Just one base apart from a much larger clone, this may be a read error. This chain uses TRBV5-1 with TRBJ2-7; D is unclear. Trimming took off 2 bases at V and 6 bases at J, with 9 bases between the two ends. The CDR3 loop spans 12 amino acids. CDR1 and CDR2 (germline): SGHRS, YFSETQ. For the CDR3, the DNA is TGCGCCAGCAGCTTCGACACCTGCGAGCAGTACTTC. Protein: CASSFDTCEQYF.